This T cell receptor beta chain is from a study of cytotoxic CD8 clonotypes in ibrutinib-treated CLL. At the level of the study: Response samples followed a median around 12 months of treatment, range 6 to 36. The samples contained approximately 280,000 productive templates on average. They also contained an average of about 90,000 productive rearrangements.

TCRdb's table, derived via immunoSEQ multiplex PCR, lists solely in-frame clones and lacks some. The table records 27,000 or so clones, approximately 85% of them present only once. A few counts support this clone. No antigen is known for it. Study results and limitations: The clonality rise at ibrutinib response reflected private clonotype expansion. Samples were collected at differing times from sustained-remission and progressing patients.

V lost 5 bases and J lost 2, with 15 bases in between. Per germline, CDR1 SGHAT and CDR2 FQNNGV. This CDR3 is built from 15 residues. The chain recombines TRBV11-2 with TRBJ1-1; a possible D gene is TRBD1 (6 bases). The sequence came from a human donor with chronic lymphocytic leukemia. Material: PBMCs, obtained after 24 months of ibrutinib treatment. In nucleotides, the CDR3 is TGTGCCAGCAGCCCCACGGGGGGGGCTAACACTGAAGCTTTCTTT. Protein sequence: CASSPTGGANTEAFF.